Below, 24 T cell receptor beta chains from the same sample are listed, as sequenced in a study of blood T cell repertoires in COVID-19. Sequencing was performed with immunoSEQ multiplex PCR; in TCRdb, only in-frame clones are kept and a portion is missing. The table shows under 250,000 clones, with more than 65% occurring only once. The source material was peripheral blood. These receptor sequences come from a woman aged 60-70 years with acute or convalescent COVID-19.

The J gene is TRBJ1-2, the V gene TRBV20-1; D gene ambiguous. The CDR3 is made up of 11 amino acids. Germline CDR1 reads DFQATT; CDR2 reads SNEGSKA (reference sequence). V shed 5 bases and J shed 8 bases, with 12 bases lying between them. CDR3 nucleotide sequence: TGCAGTGCTGCAAAGAACGGGGGCTACACCTTC. This gives the protein CSAAKNGGYTF.

The chain carries TRBV20-1 and TRBJ2-1, with D unresolved. There are 11 residues in the CDR3. V gave up 1 base and J gave up 7 bases, with 5 bases separating them. Germline-derived CDR1 and CDR2 are DFQATT and SNEGSKA (reference sequence). The CDR3 is CSARVSNEQFF. The CDR3 coding sequence is TGCAGTGCTAGAGTATCTAATGAGCAGTTCTTC.

This clone was seen only a few times. This chain links TRBV9 with TRBJ1-5, with TRBD1 as a possible D gene (6 bases). V was shortened by 4 bases and J by 6 bases, with 20 bases between the two germline ends. Per the germline V gene, CDR1 is SGDLS and CDR2 is YYNGEE. The length of the CDR3 is 16 residues. CDR3 sequence (DNA): TGTGCCAGCAGCAAGGGGGGGGATTCGAGGGTTCAGCCCCAGCATTTT. This encodes CASSKGGDSRVQPQHF. Full variable domain (outside the CDR3, taken from reference TRBV9 and TRBJ1-5): DSGVTQTPKHLITATGQRVTLRCSPRSGDLSVYWYQQSLDQGLQFLIQYYNGEERAKGNILERFSAQQFPDLHSELNLSSLELGDSALYFCASSKGGDSRVQPQHFGDGTRLSIL.

This clone was seen just once. The chain uses TRBV2 and TRBJ2-3, with D possibly being TRBD2 (7 bases). Germline lookup yields CDR1 SNHLY and CDR2 FYNNEI. With 7 bases removed from V and 3 bases from J, the gap between germline ends came to 14 bases. CDR3 length: 14 residues. CDR3 sequence: CASTLEGGTDTQYF. CDR3 nucleotides: TGTGCCAGCACCCTCGAGGGGGGGACAGATACGCAGTATTTT.

The rearrangement links TRBV6-6 to TRBJ1-1; tentatively, D is TRBD1 (6 bases). The CDR3 totals 14 residues. From germline, CDR1 is MNHNY and CDR2 SVGAGI (reference sequence). The ends were cut back, 5 bases at V and 2 bases at J, with 12 bases in the middle. This CDR3 reads CASSPQGINTEAFF. The CDR3 DNA is TGTGCCAGCAGTCCGCAGGGGATAAACACTGAAGCTTTCTTT.

In this sample, this clone turned up once. The V call is TRBV28, the J call TRBJ1-2; tentatively, D is TRBD1 (5 bases). CDR3 length: 14 amino acids. The germline gives CDR1 MDHEN, CDR2 SYDVKM. V lost 6 bases and J lost 1, with 12 bases in between. CDR3 loop: CASSEGADNYGYTF. CDR3 nucleotides: TGTGCCAGCAGCGAAGGGGCTGATAACTATGGCTACACCTTC.

J is TRBJ1-1 and V is TRBV5-1, with 9 bases that match TRBD1. The CDR3 is 16 amino acids. Trimming at V came to 4 bases and at J to 0 bases, leaving 7 bases not matched to a gene. Germline V gene data show CDR1 as SGHRS and CDR2 as YFSETQ. CDR3 loop: CASSITGQGLNTEAFF. CDR3 nucleotide sequence: TGCGCCAGCAGCATCACCGGACAGGGGCTGAACACTGAAGCTTTCTTT.

The chain combines TRBV7-2 with TRBJ1-3; D is undetermined. Germline V gene sequence: CDR1 SGHTA, CDR2 FQGNSA. This CDR3 spans 14 amino acids. V was shortened by 6 bases and J by 0 bases, with 9 bases between the two germline ends. DNA for the CDR3: TGTGCCAGCAGGGGTGGAGACTCTGGAAACACCATATATTTT. As protein: CASRGGDSGNTIYF.

This clone was picked up one time. The V call is TRBV10-3, the J call TRBJ1-2, with 10 bases that match TRBD1. CDR3 length: 16 amino acids. The J segment lost 8 bases and the V segment lost 7 bases, leaving 16 bases of the junction unmatched. In germline, CDR1 is ENHRY, CDR2 SYGVKD. The CDR3 nucleotides are TGTGCCATCAACCCCCGGGACAGGGGCCCCGGCGAAGGCTACACCTTC. As protein: CAINPRDRGPGEGYTF.

This clone appeared a single time. V gene TRBV15 combines with J gene TRBJ1-1; 7 bases line up with TRBD1. The CDR3 has 15 residues. Germline loops: CDR1 LNHNV, CDR2 YYDKDF (reference sequence). Trimming took 0 bases from V and 2 from J; bases not matched to a gene: 3. CDR3 coding DNA: TGTGCCACCAGCAGAGAGACAGGGCGAAACACTGAAGCTTTCTTT. Protein: CATSRETGRNTEAFF.

This clone was picked up a small number of times. This chain uses TRBV5-1 with TRBJ2-2, with TRBD2 as a possible D gene (6 bases). The germline CDR1 and CDR2 sequences are SGHRS and YFSETQ. Trimming took 4 bases from V and 2 from J, leaving 18 bases between them. CDR3 size: 17 residues. The CDR3 region is CASSLAFVGGNTGELFF. The CDR3 nucleotides read TGCGCCAGCAGCCTGGCGTTTGTCGGGGGAAACACCGGGGAGCTGTTTTTT.

DNA of the CDR3: TGTGCCAGCAGTTCTAGCGGGGCCGGGGGGGAGCTGTTTTTT. It is translated as CASSSSGAGGELFF. This rearrangement joins TRBV6-2 or TRBV6-3 to TRBJ2-2; 9 positions agree with TRBD2. Germline CDR1 MNHEY, CDR2 SVGEGT. The CDR3 has 14 amino acids. V trimming: 4 bases; J trimming: 8 bases; junction bases outside the gene matches: 5.

V usage is TRBV6-2 or TRBV6-3 and J usage is TRBJ2-7, with 7 bases that match TRBD2. The germline V gene has CDR1 MNHEY and CDR2 SVGEGT. Trimming cost V 4 bases and J 6 bases; bases outside gene matches: 12. The CDR3 is 15 residues long. The CDR3 loop is CASSLGAGSVVEQYF. In DNA form, the CDR3 reads TGTGCCAGCAGTTTAGGAGCGGGGTCTGTTGTCGAGCAGTACTTC.

The V gene is TRBV4-2, the J gene TRBJ1-2; D gene ambiguous. The V gene lost 4 bases and the J gene lost 1 base, with 16 bases spanning the gap. Germline CDR1 and CDR2: LGHNA and YNFKEQ. This CDR3 comprises 16 residues. Here the CDR3 DNA reads TGTGCCAGCAGCCGGCACGGATCCGGGGTTAACTATGGCTACACCTTC. Residues: CASSRHGSGVNYGYTF.

This clone was found once. The genes are TRBV7-3 and TRBJ2-3, with 7 positions matching TRBD1. The CDR3 contains 15 residues. V lost 1 base to trimming and J lost 4 bases; unmatched junction nucleotides: 5. The germline V gene has CDR1 SGHTA and CDR2 FQGTGA. The CDR3 spells CASSLRGGRADTQYF. Here the CDR3 DNA reads TGTGCCAGCAGCTTAAGAGGGGGCCGGGCAGATACGCAGTATTTT.

The rearrangement uses TRBV18 and TRBJ1-3; 7 nucleotides match TRBD1. This CDR3 region has 14 residues. After removal of 3 bases from V and 5 bases from J, the junction contained 4 bases not matched to a gene. CDR1 and CDR2 from the germline V gene are KGHSH and LQKENI. DNA of the CDR3: TGTGCCAGCTCACCGGAAGGGGGCAGAAACACCATATATTTT. The encoded protein is CASSPEGGRNTIYF.

The chain has TRBV6-5 and TRBJ2-2, with TRBD1 identical over 10 bases. There are 14 residues in the CDR3. Trimming removed 6 bases from V and 7 bases from J; junction bases left unmatched: 5. Germline values: CDR1 MNHEY, CDR2 SVGAGI. The CDR3 DNA sequence: TGTGCCAGCAGCCGGGACAGGGGTGGCGGGGAGCTGTTTTTT. Translation gives CASSRDRGGGELFF.

The chain has TRBV29-1 and TRBJ1-4; possibly TRBD1 for D (6 bases). The CDR3 consists of 13 residues. Germline CDR1 and CDR2: SQVTM and ANQGSEA. The V end was cut by 3 bases, the J end by 2 bases, with 7 bases between. CDR3 bases: TGCAGCGTTGAGGACAGCACTAATGAAAAACTGTTTTTT. It yields the protein CSVEDSTNEKLFF.

The genes are TRBV7-9 and TRBJ2-7, with TRBD2 matching over 12 bases. Germline CDR1 is SEHNR and CDR2 is FQNEAQ (reference sequence). CDR3 size: 17 residues. V shed 4 bases, J shed 0 bases, and the junction held 7 bases outside the gene matches. The CDR3 is CASSSLAGGGPSYEQYF. In nucleotides, the CDR3 is TGTGCCAGCAGCTCCCTAGCGGGGGGGGGCCCCTCCTACGAGCAGTACTTC.

This chain links TRBV7-9 with TRBJ2-1, with a possible D match to TRBD1 (5 bases). The CDR3 is 15 residues long. Trimming stripped 6 bases from V and 9 bases from J, with 21 bases between. Per the germline V gene, CDR1 is SEHNR and CDR2 is FQNEAQ (reference sequence). The CDR3 nucleotides read TGTGCCAGCAGTCGCGATACAGGACCGTGGGGTGAGCAGTTCTTC. This encodes CASSRDTGPWGEQFF.

This chain connects TRBV30 to TRBJ1-6; tentative D call: TRBD1 (6 bases). The V and J ends lost 5 bases and 2 bases respectively, with 13 bases between them. The germline gives CDR1 GTSNPN, CDR2 SVGIG (reference sequence). The CDR3 has 15 amino acids. CDR3: CAWEQGGTYNSPLHF. CDR3 coding DNA: TGTGCCTGGGAACAGGGCGGCACCTATAATTCACCCCTCCACTTT.

The CDR3 is CASSFMAGTGTNYTF. Here the CDR3 DNA reads TGTGCCAGCAGCTTTATGGCCGGGACAGGGACAAACTACACCTTC. The rearrangement links TRBV11-1 to TRBJ1-2; 9 bases fit TRBD1. CDR1 is SGHAT, CDR2 FQDESV, per germline (reference sequence). J gave up 10 bases and V 3 bases, and 12 bases lay outside the gene matches. This CDR3 contains 15 residues.

The V and J genes are TRBV9 and TRBJ1-6; no reliable D call. V was shortened by 0 bases and J by 10 bases, with 8 bases between the two germline ends. From germline, CDR1 is SGDLS and CDR2 YYNGEE. The CDR3 loop spans 13 amino acids. DNA of the CDR3: TGTGCCAGCAGCGTAGGGGCCCAGTCACCCCTCCACTTT. Protein: CASSVGAQSPLHF.

This clone was seen more than once but under ten times. J is TRBJ1-5 and V is TRBV3-1 (or the pseudogene TRBV3-2), with no clear D. The length of the CDR3 is 14 residues. CDR1 and CDR2 from the germline V gene are LGHDT and YNNKEL (reference sequence). Trimming removed 8 bases at V and 0 bases at J, with 11 bases between. The CDR3, as DNA: TGTGCCAGCCGGGAGCAAAATAGCAATCAGCCCCAGCATTTT. Amino acid sequence: CASREQNSNQPQHF.